The 28 T cell receptor beta chains listed next were all sequenced from one sample in a study of T cell repertoires in cytomegalovirus infection. In TCRdb, the reads were re-called with MiXCR into one record per CDR3 protein. In the table there are 60,000 to 85,000 distinct CDR3 sequences, 20% to 25% of which are singletons. These receptors' antigens are unknown. Input material: PBMCs, sequenced either directly or after in vitro stimulation (not recorded which). The receptor source for this set is a human donor in good health (CMV status not recorded). Some clones in this sample may be carry-over from other donors' samples.

This clonotype has ten or more counts. V and J are TRBV7-2 and TRBJ1-6; possibly TRBD1 for D (5 bases). V lost 1 base and J lost 4, with 17 bases in between. The length of the CDR3 is 18 residues. Germline V gene data show CDR1 as SGHTA and CDR2 as FQGNSA. The CDR3 loop reads CASSLVHLRQLYNSPLHF. Written as DNA, the CDR3 is TGTGCCAGCAGCTTAGTTCATCTGAGACAGCTTTATAATTCACCCCTCCACTTT.

This sequence joins TRBV19 and TRBJ1-1; D perhaps matches TRBD1 (5 bases). The germline CDR1 and CDR2 sequences are LNHDA and SQIVND (reference sequence). CDR3 length: 12 amino acids. Trimming pared 1 base from V and 6 bases from J, leaving 6 bases between. Here the CDR3 reads CASSIGGSEAFF. The CDR3 DNA reads as TGTGCCAGTAGTATAGGGGGGTCTGAAGCTTTCTTT.

This clonotype was observed a few times. The CDR3 here is CASNQRDYLNEQFF. DNA of the CDR3: TGTGCCAGCAATCAAAGGGACTACTTGAATGAGCAGTTCTTC. The chain combines TRBV6-2 or TRBV6-3 with TRBJ2-1; 7 nucleotides agree with TRBD2. The CDR3 has 14 residues. The junction had 10 bases not matched to a gene; V was cut back by 7 bases and J by 7 bases. Germline-derived CDR1 and CDR2 are MNHEY and SVGEGT.

This clonotype was found once. The V gene is TRBV7-2, the J gene TRBJ2-3; 16 nucleotides agree with TRBD2. The CDR3 extends over 18 amino acids. Germline lookup yields CDR1 SGHTA and CDR2 FQGNSA. The J segment lost 5 bases and the V segment lost 2 bases, leaving 7 bases of the junction unmatched. This chain's CDR3 is CASSLRGLAGGPGDTQYF. The CDR3 coding sequence is TGTGCCAGCAGCTTAAGGGGACTAGCGGGAGGGCCTGGAGATACGCAGTATTTT.

This clonotype showed up just a few times. The V gene is TRBV7-2, the J gene TRBJ2-3; no firm D call. V was cut by 5 bases and J by 6 bases, with 9 bases left in between. Germline CDR1 SGHTA, CDR2 FQGNSA. The CDR3 covers 12 residues. CDR3 sequence: CASSPNVDTQYF. Written as DNA, the CDR3 is TGTGCCAGCAGCCCTAATGTGGATACGCAGTATTTT.

This CDR3 reads CASSVLTGVPRELFF. The CDR3 nucleotides are TGTGCCAGCAGTGTCTTAACGGGAGTACCCAGGGAGCTGTTTTTT. J is TRBJ2-2 and V is TRBV6-6, with a weak D call TRBD2 (6 bases). This CDR3 is 15 amino acids long. From germline, CDR1 is MNHNY and CDR2 SVGAGI (reference sequence). V lost 5 bases to trimming and J lost 9 bases, with 19 bases between them.

The gene calls are TRBV15 and TRBJ2-1; TRBD2 matches 10 bases. The CDR3 runs to 18 residues. Germline V CDR1 and CDR2: LNHNV, YYDKDF (reference sequence). V shed 1 base, J shed 7 bases, and the junction held 13 bases outside the gene matches. CDR3 in amino acids: CATSRVPSGSVLGNEQFF. CDR3 bases: TGTGCCACCAGCAGAGTCCCTAGCGGGAGTGTCTTGGGGAATGAGCAGTTCTTC. The variable domain in full, with the rest retrieved from reference TRBV15 and TRBJ2-1, is DAMVIQNPRYQVTQFGKPVTLSCSQTLNHNVMYWYQQKSSQAPKLLFHYYDKDFNNEADTPDNFQSRRPNTSFCFLDIRSPGLGDTAMYLCATSRVPSGSVLGNEQFFGPGTRLTVL.

This sequence joins TRBV27 and TRBJ2-2; TRBD2 aligns across 11 bases. The J segment lost 8 bases and the V segment lost 10 bases, leaving 9 bases of the junction unmatched. The CDR3 has 14 residues. In germline, CDR1 is MNHEY, CDR2 SMNVEV (reference sequence). The CDR3 is CATTLAGGPGELFF. In DNA form, the CDR3 reads TGTGCCACCACCTTAGCGGGAGGGCCTGGGGAGCTGTTTTTT.

This clonotype was observed a single time. One base away lies a much larger clone, so this may be a sequencing read error. This chain connects TRBV6-6 to TRBJ2-1, with D perhaps TRBD2 (6 bases). CDR1 and CDR2 from the germline V gene are MNHNY and SVGAGI (reference sequence). Trimming took off 7 bases at V and 4 bases at J, with 20 bases between the two ends. CDR3 size: 16 residues. The DNA for the CDR3 is TGTGCCAGCAACGGAAAAGGACGGGAGAGGTACAATGAGCAGTTCTTC. This codes for CASNGKGRERYNEQFF.

CDR3 sequence (DNA): TGTGCCAGCAGCTTAGGACTAGCCGAAAAAGAAAAACTGTTTTTT. Amino acid sequence: CASSLGLAEKEKLFF. The rearrangement uses TRBV7-9 and TRBJ1-4; D uncertain. The CDR3 is 15 amino acids. Germline V gives CDR1 SEHNR, CDR2 FQNEAQ (reference sequence). Trimming stripped 1 base from V and 8 bases from J, with 14 bases between.

This chain links TRBV27 with TRBJ2-2; 7 bases align to TRBD2. This CDR3 is built from 14 residues. After removal of 5 bases from V and 5 bases from J, the junction contained 5 bases not matched to a gene. The V gene's germline CDR1 is MNHEY and CDR2 SMNVEV (reference sequence). CDR3 amino acids: CASSRAGATGELFF. DNA of the CDR3: TGTGCCAGCAGTAGGGCGGGAGCGACCGGGGAGCTGTTTTTT.

This clonotype was seen more than once but under ten times. This chain uses TRBV9 with TRBJ2-2, with TRBD2 matching over 10 bases. Germline V lookup: CDR1 SGDLS, CDR2 YYNGEE. The ends lost 0 bases at V and 5 bases at J; junction bases unmatched: 4. The CDR3 runs 16 residues. In DNA, the CDR3 is TGTGCCAGCAGCGTAGCGGGTAGCGGGGGGACCGGGGAGCTGTTTTTT. It translates to CASSVAGSGGTGELFF.

To note about this clonotype: Possible read error: a much larger clone is one base away. The V gene is TRBV5-1, the J gene TRBJ1-1; the D is unclear. The germline V gene encodes CDR1 SGHRS and CDR2 YFSETQ. The CDR3 totals 13 residues. Written as DNA, the CDR3 is TGCGTCAGCAGCTTGTCTTCACCCACTGAAGCTTTCTTT. This encodes CVSSLSSPTEAFF.

This clonotype has ten or more counts. The J gene is TRBJ2-3, the V gene TRBV7-2; 7 bases agree with TRBD2. Germline loops: CDR1 SGHTA, CDR2 FQGNSA. Trimming at V came to 6 bases and at J to 5 bases, leaving 11 bases not matched to a gene. There are 15 residues in the CDR3. The CDR3 DNA reads as TGTGCCAGCAGTTCTAACCTAGCGGCGGTAGATACGCAGTATTTT. Its translation: CASSSNLAAVDTQYF.

This clonotype showed up just a few times. The chain is built from TRBV19 and TRBJ1-2; 9 bases are a match to TRBD1. V trimming: 6 bases; J trimming: 6 bases; junction bases outside the gene matches: 5. The CDR3 runs 13 residues. Germline V gene data show CDR1 as LNHDA and CDR2 as SQIVND (reference sequence). CDR3 in amino acids: CASRDRGRNGYTF. The CDR3 nucleotides are TGTGCCAGTAGGGACAGGGGAAGGAATGGCTACACCTTC.

This chain uses TRBV19 with TRBJ2-2; perhaps TRBD2 as D (6 bases). The V end was cut by 2 bases, the J end by 6 bases, with 10 bases between. The CDR3 sequence is 14 residues long. The germline V gene encodes CDR1 LNHDA and CDR2 SQIVND (reference sequence). The CDR3 coding sequence is TGTGCCAGTAGTATAACCCCGGGAGCCGGGGAGCTGTTTTTT. As protein: CASSITPGAGELFF.

This clonotype was seen at least ten times. The V call is TRBV3-1, the J call TRBJ1-1, with 7 bases matching TRBD1. Germline V CDR1 and CDR2: LGHDT, YNNKEL (reference sequence). V gave up 4 bases and J gave up 1 base; unmatched junction bases: 6. The CDR3 is 15 amino acids. CDR3 residues: CASSPLWTGNTEAFF. The CDR3 DNA follows: TGTGCCAGCAGCCCCCTTTGGACAGGGAACACTGAAGCTTTCTTT.

V is TRBV5-6 and J is TRBJ2-1, with D uncertain. The CDR3 is 13 residues long. Germline lookup yields CDR1 SGHDT and CDR2 YYEEEE. Trimming pared 4 bases from V and 3 bases from J, leaving 8 bases between. The CDR3 protein is CASSPVSYNEQFF. For the CDR3, the DNA is TGTGCCAGCAGCCCGGTTAGCTACAATGAGCAGTTCTTC.

V and J are TRBV24-1 and TRBJ2-1; D remains ambiguous. Looked up from germline, CDR1 is KGHDR and CDR2 is SFDVKD. The CDR3 totals 12 residues. With 5 bases removed from V and 9 bases from J, the gap between germline ends came to 10 bases. Written as DNA, the CDR3 is TGTGCCACCAGTGGGAACAGCGTTGAGCAGTTCTTC. It yields the protein CATSGNSVEQFF.

Ten or more counts support this clonotype. This sequence joins TRBV6-5 and TRBJ2-5, with unresolved D. The germline V and J ends were trimmed by 0 bases and 1 base, with 6 bases remaining between them. Germline V gene lookup returns CDR1 MNHEY and CDR2 SVGAGI. The CDR3 consists of 14 residues. This chain's CDR3 is CASSYSYAQETQYF. The CDR3 DNA reads as TGTGCCAGCAGTTACTCTTATGCCCAAGAGACCCAGTACTTC.

The chain combines TRBV30 with TRBJ1-2; D may be TRBD1 (5 bases). Germline lookup yields CDR1 GTSNPN and CDR2 SVGIG (reference sequence). The CDR3 has 16 residues. Trimming left V 2 bases short and J 0 bases short, with 16 bases between. The CDR3 DNA sequence: TGTGCCTGGAGTAGGCGGGGGGGAATCTCTAACTATGGCTACACCTTC. It translates to CAWSRRGGISNYGYTF.

This clonotype has just a few counts. The V and J genes are TRBV7-3 and TRBJ2-7, with D possibly matching TRBD1 (6 bases). The V end lost 1 base, the J end lost 6 bases, and 10 bases lay between the germline ends. The CDR3 is made up of 13 amino acids. Looked up from germline, CDR1 is SGHTA and CDR2 is FQGTGA. The CDR3 sequence: CASSLNSDSEQYF. In DNA form, the CDR3 reads TGTGCCAGCAGCTTAAACTCGGACAGCGAGCAGTACTTC. Full variable domain (outside the CDR3, taken from reference TRBV7-3 and TRBJ2-7): GAGVSQTPSNKVTEKGKYVELRCDPISGHTALYWYRQSLGQGPEFLIYFQGTGAADDSGLPNDRFFAVRPEGSVSTLKIQRTERGDSAVYLCASSLNSDSEQYFGPGTRLTVT.

The J gene is TRBJ1-2, the V gene TRBV2; 8 positions agree with TRBD1. V was pared by 6 bases and J by 2 bases, with 5 bases of the junction left unmatched. The CDR3 is 14 amino acids. Germline assignment: CDR1 SNHLY and CDR2 FYNNEI. The CDR3 protein is CASRDRTGNYGYTF. CDR3 coding DNA: TGTGCCAGCAGGGACAGGACAGGGAACTATGGCTACACCTTC. The whole variable domain, filled in from reference TRBV2 and TRBJ1-2, reads EPEVTQTPSHQVTQMGQEVILRCVPISNHLYFYWYRQILGQKVEFLVSFYNNEISEKSEIFDDQFSVERPDGSNFTLKIRSTKLEDSAMYFCASRDRTGNYGYTFGSGTRLTVV.

This chain joins TRBV2 and TRBJ2-1; a possible D gene is TRBD2 (5 bases). Trimming left V 4 bases short and J 5 bases short, with 15 bases between. Germline CDR1 is SNHLY and CDR2 is FYNNEI. There are 15 residues in the CDR3. This chain's CDR3 is CASSVERSTHNEQFF. In DNA form, the CDR3 reads TGTGCCAGCAGTGTAGAGCGGAGTACCCACAATGAGCAGTTCTTC.

This clonotype has more than one count but fewer than ten. J is TRBJ1-3 and V is TRBV11-3; D unresolved. This CDR3 is 13 amino acids long. Germline V gene sequence: CDR1 SGHNT, CDR2 YENEEA. Trimming took 6 bases from V and 3 from J, leaving 9 bases between them. DNA for the CDR3: TGTGCCAGCAGTTTGGGCCTTGGAAACACCATATATTTT. This translates into CASSLGLGNTIYF.

This clonotype was recorded many times. The chain couples TRBV7-2 to TRBJ2-5; TRBD2 matches 8 bases. Germline V CDR1 and CDR2: SGHTA, FQGNSA. This CDR3 contains 14 residues. V gave up 8 bases and J gave up 2 bases; unmatched junction bases: 7. CDR3 sequence reads: CASELLAGQETQYF. The CDR3 DNA follows: TGTGCCAGCGAACTCCTAGCGGGTCAAGAGACCCAGTACTTC.

This clonotype was counted many times. The rearrangement uses TRBV7-2 and TRBJ1-2, with D perhaps TRBD1 (6 bases). CDR3 size: 16 residues. Trimming removed 5 bases from V and 1 base from J, with 17 bases in between. Looked up from germline, CDR1 is SGHTA and CDR2 is FQGNSA. CDR3 bases: TGTGCCAGCAGCCGGTCCCGGGACAAAAATAACTATGGCTACACCTTC. It specifies CASSRSRDKNNYGYTF.

The chain joins TRBV20-1 to TRBJ2-5; 10 nucleotides align to TRBD2. CDR3 length: 16 amino acids. Germline V gene data show CDR1 as DFQATT and CDR2 as SNEGSKA (reference sequence). With V trimmed by 0 bases and J by 4 bases, 8 bases remained unmatched. Here the CDR3 reads CSARDGTSDVRETQYF. In nucleotides, the CDR3 is TGCAGTGCTAGAGATGGGACTAGCGATGTTAGAGAGACCCAGTACTTC.